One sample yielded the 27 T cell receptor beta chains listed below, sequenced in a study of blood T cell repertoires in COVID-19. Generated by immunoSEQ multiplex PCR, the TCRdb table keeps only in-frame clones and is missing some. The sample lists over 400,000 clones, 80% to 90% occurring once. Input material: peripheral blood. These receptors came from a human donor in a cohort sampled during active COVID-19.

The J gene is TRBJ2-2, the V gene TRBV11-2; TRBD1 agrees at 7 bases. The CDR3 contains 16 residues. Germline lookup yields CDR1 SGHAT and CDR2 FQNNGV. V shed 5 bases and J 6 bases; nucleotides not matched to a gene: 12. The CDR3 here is CASSPPYPTGAGELFF. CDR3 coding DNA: TGTGCCAGCAGCCCACCCTACCCTACAGGGGCCGGGGAGCTGTTTTTT.

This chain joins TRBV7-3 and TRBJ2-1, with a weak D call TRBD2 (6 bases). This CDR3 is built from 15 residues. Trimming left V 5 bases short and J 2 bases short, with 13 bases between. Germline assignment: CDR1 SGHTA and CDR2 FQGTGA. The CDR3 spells CASSLSGGTYNEQFF. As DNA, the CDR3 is TGTGCCAGCAGCCTCTCTGGGGGGACCTACAATGAGCAGTTCTTC.

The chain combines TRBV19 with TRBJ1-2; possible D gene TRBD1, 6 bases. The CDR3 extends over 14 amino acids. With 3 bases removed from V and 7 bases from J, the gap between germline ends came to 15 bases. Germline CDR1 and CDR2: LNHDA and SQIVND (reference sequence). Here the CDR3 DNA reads TGTGCCAGTAGTATTTGGAACAGGGATGGTGGCTACACCTTC. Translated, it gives CASSIWNRDGGYTF.

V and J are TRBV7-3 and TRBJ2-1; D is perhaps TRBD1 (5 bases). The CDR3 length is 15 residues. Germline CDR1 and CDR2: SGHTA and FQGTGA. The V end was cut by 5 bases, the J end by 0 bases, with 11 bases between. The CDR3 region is CASSPLGDSYNEQFF. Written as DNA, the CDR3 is TGTGCCAGCAGCCCCTTAGGGGACTCCTACAATGAGCAGTTCTTC. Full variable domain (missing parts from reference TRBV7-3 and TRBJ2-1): GAGVSQTPSNKVTEKGKYVELRCDPISGHTALYWYRQSLGQGPEFLIYFQGTGAADDSGLPNDRFFAVRPEGSVSTLKIQRTERGDSAVYLCASSPLGDSYNEQFFGPGTRLTVL.

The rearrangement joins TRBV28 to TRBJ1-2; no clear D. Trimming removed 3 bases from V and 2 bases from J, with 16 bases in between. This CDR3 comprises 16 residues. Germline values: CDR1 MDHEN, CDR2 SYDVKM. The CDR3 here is CASSFPTGSRNYGYTF. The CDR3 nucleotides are TGTGCCAGCAGTTTTCCCACCGGGAGCCGAAACTATGGCTACACCTTC.

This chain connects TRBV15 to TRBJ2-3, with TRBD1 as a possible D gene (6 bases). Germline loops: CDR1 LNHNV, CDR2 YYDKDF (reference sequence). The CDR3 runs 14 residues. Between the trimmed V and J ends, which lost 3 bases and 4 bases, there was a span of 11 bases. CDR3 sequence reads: CATSSLTGSDTQYF. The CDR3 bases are TGTGCCACCAGCAGCCTGACAGGCTCAGATACGCAGTATTTT.

The CDR3 region is CASSGLADTAKNIQYF. The CDR3 DNA reads as TGTGCCAGTAGTGGACTAGCTGATACGGCCAAAAACATTCAGTACTTC. V usage is TRBV19 and J usage is TRBJ2-4; 8 bases map to TRBD2. The CDR3 spans 16 residues. The V gene end was trimmed by 5 bases and the J gene end by 1 base; junction bases not matched to a gene: 7. Per germline, CDR1 LNHDA and CDR2 SQIVND (reference sequence).

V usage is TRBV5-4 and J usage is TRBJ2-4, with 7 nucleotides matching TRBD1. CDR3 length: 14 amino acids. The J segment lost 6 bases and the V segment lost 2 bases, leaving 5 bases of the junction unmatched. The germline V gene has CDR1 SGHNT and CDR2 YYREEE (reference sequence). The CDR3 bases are TGTGCCAGCAGCTTAAGGGACAGTACAAACATTCAGTACTTC. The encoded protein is CASSLRDSTNIQYF.

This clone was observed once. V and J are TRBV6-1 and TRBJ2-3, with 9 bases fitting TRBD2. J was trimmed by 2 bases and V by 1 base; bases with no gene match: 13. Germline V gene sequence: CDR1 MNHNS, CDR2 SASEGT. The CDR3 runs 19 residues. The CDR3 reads CASSEVPGSSSGITDTQYF. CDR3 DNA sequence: TGTGCCAGCAGTGAAGTCCCCGGGAGTTCTAGCGGGATCACAGATACGCAGTATTTT.

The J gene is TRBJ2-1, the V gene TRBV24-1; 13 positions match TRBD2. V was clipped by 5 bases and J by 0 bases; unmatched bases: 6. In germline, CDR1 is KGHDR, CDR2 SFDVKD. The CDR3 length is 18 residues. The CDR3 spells CATSAGLAGVNSYNEQFF. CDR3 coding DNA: TGTGCCACCAGTGCCGGACTAGCGGGAGTCAACTCCTACAATGAGCAGTTCTTC.

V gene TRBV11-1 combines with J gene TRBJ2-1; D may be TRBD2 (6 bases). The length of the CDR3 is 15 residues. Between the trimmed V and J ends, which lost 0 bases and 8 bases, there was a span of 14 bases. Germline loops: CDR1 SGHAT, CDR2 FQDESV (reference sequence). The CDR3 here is CASSLAGGRHDEQFF. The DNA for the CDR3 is TGTGCCAGCAGCTTAGCGGGAGGCCGACACGATGAGCAGTTCTTC.

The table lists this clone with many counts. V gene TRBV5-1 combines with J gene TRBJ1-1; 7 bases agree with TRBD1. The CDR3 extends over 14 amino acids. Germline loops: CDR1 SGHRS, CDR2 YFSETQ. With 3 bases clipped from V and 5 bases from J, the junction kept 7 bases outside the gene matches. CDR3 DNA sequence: TGCGCCAGCAGCTCGGGGGACAGACAAACTGAAGCTTTCTTT. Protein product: CASSSGDRQTEAFF.

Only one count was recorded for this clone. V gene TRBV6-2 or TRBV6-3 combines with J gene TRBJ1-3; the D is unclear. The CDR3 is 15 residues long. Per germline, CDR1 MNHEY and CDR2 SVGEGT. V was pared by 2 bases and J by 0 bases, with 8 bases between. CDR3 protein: CASSYGENSGNTIYF. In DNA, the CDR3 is TGTGCCAGCAGTTACGGGGAGAACTCTGGAAACACCATATATTTT.

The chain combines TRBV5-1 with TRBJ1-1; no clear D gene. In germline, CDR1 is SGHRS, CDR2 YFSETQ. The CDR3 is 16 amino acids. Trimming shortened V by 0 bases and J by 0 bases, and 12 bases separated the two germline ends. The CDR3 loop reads CASSLAAPRMNTEAFF. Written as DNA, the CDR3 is TGCGCCAGCAGCTTGGCCGCACCGAGAATGAACACTGAAGCTTTCTTT.

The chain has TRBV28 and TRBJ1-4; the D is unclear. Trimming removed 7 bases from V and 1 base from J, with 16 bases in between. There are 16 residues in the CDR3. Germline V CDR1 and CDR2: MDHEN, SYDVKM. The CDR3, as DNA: TGTGCCAGCACAACTGGAGCATTCCAAACTAATGAAAAACTGTTTTTT. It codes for CASTTGAFQTNEKLFF.

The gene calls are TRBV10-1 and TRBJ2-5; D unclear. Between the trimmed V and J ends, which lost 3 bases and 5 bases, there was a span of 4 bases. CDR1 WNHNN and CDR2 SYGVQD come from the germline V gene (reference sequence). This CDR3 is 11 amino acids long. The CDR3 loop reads CASSDRETQYF. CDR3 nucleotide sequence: TGCGCCAGCAGTGATCGGGAGACCCAGTACTTC.

In DNA, the CDR3 is TGTGCCAGCAGCGGGCTTCTCACCGGGGAGCTGTTTTTT. Protein sequence: CASSGLLTGELFF. V is TRBV3-1 (or the pseudogene TRBV3-2) and J is TRBJ2-2; D gene unclear. This CDR3 has 13 residues. CDR1 and CDR2 from the germline V gene are LGHDT and YNNKEL (reference sequence). Trimming cost V 5 bases and J 4 bases, with 8 bases left between them.

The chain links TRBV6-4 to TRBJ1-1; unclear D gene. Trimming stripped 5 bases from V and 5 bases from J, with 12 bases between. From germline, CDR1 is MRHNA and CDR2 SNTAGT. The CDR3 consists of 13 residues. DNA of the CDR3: TGTGCCAGCAGTCGTGAGGAAAGTACTGAAGCTTTCTTT. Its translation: CASSREESTEAFF.

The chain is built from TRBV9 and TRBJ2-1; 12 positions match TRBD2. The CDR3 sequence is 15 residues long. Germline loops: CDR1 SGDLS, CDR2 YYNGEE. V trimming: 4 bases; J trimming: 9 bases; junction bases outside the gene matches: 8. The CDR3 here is CASSLTSGSFLEQFF. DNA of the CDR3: TGTGCCAGCAGCCTGACTAGCGGGAGTTTCCTTGAGCAGTTCTTC.

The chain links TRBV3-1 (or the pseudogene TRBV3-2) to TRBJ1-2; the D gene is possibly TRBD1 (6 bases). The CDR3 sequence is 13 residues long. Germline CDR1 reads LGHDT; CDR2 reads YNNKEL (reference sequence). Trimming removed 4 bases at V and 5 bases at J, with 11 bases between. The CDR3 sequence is CASSRDTRYGYTF. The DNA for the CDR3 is TGTGCCAGCAGCCGGGACACCCGATATGGCTACACCTTC.

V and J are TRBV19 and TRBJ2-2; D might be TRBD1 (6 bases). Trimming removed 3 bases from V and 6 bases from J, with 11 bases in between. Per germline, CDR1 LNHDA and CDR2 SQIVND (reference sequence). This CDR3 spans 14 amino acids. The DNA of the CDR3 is TGTGCCAGTAGTATCATGGGGGCTTCCGGGGAGCTGTTTTTT. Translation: CASSIMGASGELFF.

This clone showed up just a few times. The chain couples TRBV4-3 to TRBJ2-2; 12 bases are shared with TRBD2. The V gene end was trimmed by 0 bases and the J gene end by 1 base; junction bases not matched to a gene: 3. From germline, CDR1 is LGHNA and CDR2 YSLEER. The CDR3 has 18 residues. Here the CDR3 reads CASSQDTLAGGNTGELFF. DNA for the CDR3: TGCGCCAGCAGCCAAGACACACTAGCGGGAGGGAACACCGGGGAGCTGTTTTTT.

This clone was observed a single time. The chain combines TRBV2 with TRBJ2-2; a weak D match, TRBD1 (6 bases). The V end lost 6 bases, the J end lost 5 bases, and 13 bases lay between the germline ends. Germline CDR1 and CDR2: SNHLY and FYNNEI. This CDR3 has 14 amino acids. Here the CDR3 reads CASSLDRTTGELFF. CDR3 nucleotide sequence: TGTGCCAGCAGCCTCGACAGGACTACCGGGGAGCTGTTTTTT.

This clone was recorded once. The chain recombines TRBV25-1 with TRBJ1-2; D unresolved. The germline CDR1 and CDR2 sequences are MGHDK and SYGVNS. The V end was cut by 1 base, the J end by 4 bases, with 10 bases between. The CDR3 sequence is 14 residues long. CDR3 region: CASSESGLLYGYTF. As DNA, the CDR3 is TGTGCCAGCAGTGAATCCGGTCTCCTCTATGGCTACACCTTC.

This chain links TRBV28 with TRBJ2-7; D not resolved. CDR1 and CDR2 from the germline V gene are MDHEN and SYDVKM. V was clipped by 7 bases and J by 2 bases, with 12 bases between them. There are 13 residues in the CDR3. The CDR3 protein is CASMRFSTYEQYF. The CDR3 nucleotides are TGTGCCAGCATGAGGTTCTCTACCTACGAGCAGTACTTC.

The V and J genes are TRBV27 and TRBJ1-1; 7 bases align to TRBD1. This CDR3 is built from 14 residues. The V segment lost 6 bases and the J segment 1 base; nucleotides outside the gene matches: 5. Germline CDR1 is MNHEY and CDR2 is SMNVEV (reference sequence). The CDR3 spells CASRPWTGNTEAFF. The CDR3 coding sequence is TGTGCCAGCAGACCTTGGACAGGGAACACTGAAGCTTTCTTT.

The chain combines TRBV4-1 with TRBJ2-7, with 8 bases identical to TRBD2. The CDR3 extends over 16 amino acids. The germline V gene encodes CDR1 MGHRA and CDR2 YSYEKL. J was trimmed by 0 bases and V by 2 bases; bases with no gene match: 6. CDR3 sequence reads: CASSQYSGGSSYEQYF. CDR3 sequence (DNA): TGCGCCAGCAGCCAATATTCGGGGGGGAGCTCCTACGAGCAGTACTTC.